The 26 T cell receptor beta chains presented below share a single source sample, sequenced in a study of graft-versus-host responses after intestinal transplantation. Repertoires were generated with immunoSEQ multiplex PCR, while TCRdb's copy carries only in-frame clones and drops some. The sample carries about 54,000 clones, about 90% recorded once. The specimen was PBMCs, collected 650 to 680 days after intestinal transplant. These TCRs come from a human patient who received an intestinal transplant, so some T cells may come from the graft donor.

V usage is TRBV30 and J usage is TRBJ1-1, with D perhaps TRBD1 (6 bases). The germline gives CDR1 GTSNPN, CDR2 SVGIG (reference sequence). The CDR3 contains 13 residues. The V gene lost 8 bases and the J gene lost 4 bases, with 17 bases spanning the gap. The CDR3 DNA is TGTGCCGCAAAAAACAGGGCGGGCACTGAAGCTTTCTTT. Translating it yields CAAKNRAGTEAFF.

This clone showed up just a few times. The chain carries TRBV27 and TRBJ1-6; D is perhaps TRBD1 (5 bases). The CDR3 consists of 13 residues. CDR1 MNHEY and CDR2 SMNVEV come from the germline V gene (reference sequence). The germline V and J ends were trimmed by 6 bases and 10 bases, with 13 bases remaining between them. CDR3 sequence (DNA): TGTGCCAGCAGGGCAGGGCTTCGATCACCCCTCCACTTT. This sequence encodes CASRAGLRSPLHF.

V usage is TRBV19 and J usage is TRBJ1-1; D might be TRBD1 (5 bases). CDR1 and CDR2 from the germline V gene are LNHDA and SQIVND (reference sequence). With 8 bases removed from V and 1 base from J, the gap between germline ends came to 5 bases. The CDR3 extends over 11 amino acids. The CDR3 is CASQGNTEAFF. Here the CDR3 DNA reads TGTGCCAGTCAGGGGAACACTGAAGCTTTCTTT. The variable domain in full, completed from reference TRBV19 and TRBJ1-1, reads DGGITQSPKYLFRKEGQNVTLSCEQNLNHDAMYWYRQDPGQGLRLIYYSQIVNDFQKGDIAEGYSVSREKKESFPLTVTSAQKNPTAFYLCASQGNTEAFFGQGTRLTVV.

This chain connects TRBV14 to TRBJ2-6; D possibly corresponds to TRBD1 (6 bases). The CDR3 is 16 residues long. The V end lost 7 bases, the J end lost 2 bases, and 15 bases lay between the germline ends. The germline CDR1 and CDR2 sequences are SGHDN and FVKESK. Written as DNA, the CDR3 is TGTGCCAGCAAGCGTCGTGGGGGCGCTGGGGCCAACGTCCTGACTTTC. It yields the protein CASKRRGGAGANVLTF.

The J gene is TRBJ2-6, the V gene TRBV18; no clear D gene. V was cut by 0 bases and J by 3 bases, with 3 bases left in between. CDR3 length: 14 residues. Germline V gene sequence: CDR1 KGHSH, CDR2 LQKENI. The CDR3: CASSPPNGANVLTF. CDR3 bases: TGTGCCAGCTCACCACCAAATGGGGCCAACGTCCTGACTTTC.

The chain has TRBV2 and TRBJ2-2, with D maybe TRBD2 (6 bases). The CDR3 runs to 14 residues. Trimming removed 6 bases at V and 4 bases at J, with 12 bases between. CDR1 SNHLY and CDR2 FYNNEI come from the germline V gene. The CDR3 loop reads CASRGGGITGELFF. CDR3 DNA: TGTGCCAGCAGAGGTGGAGGGATCACCGGGGAGCTGTTTTTT.

The gene calls are TRBV5-1 and TRBJ2-5; D is perhaps TRBD1 (6 bases). The germline gives CDR1 SGHRS, CDR2 YFSETQ. V was cut by 3 bases and J by 2 bases, with 8 bases left in between. This CDR3 region has 13 residues. The CDR3 nucleotides are TGCGCCAGCAGCTCCGGACAGCAAGAGACCCAGTACTTC. As protein: CASSSGQQETQYF.

The chain employs TRBV1 and TRBJ2-1; the DNA was not compared with TRBD2, the D call given in the table. TRBV1 is noted as a pseudogene. The CDR3 extends over 17 amino acids. CDR3 DNA: TGCACCAGCAGCCAAGATCGTGGACTACCCAGAGACAATGAGCAGTTCTTC. Amino acids: CTSSQDRGLPRDNEQFF.

The V gene is TRBV6-6, the J gene TRBJ1-1, with no clear D. CDR1 and CDR2 (germline): MNHNY, SVGAGI (reference sequence). The CDR3 has 13 amino acids. The ends were cut back, 3 bases at V and 11 bases at J, with 16 bases in the middle. CDR3 protein: CASSYQSGDEAFF. The CDR3 DNA reads TGTGCCAGCAGTTATCAGTCTGGGGATGAGGCTTTCTTT.

The V gene is TRBV28, the J gene TRBJ2-7; D is possibly TRBD2 (6 bases). The CDR3 has 15 amino acids. The V end lost 2 bases, the J end lost 3 bases, and 14 bases lay between the germline ends. The V gene's germline CDR1 is MDHEN and CDR2 SYDVKM. Here the CDR3 DNA reads TGTGCCAGCAGTTTACTAGATCAGGGACTCTACGAGCAGTACTTC. This translates into CASSLLDQGLYEQYF. Full variable domain (remainder filled in from reference TRBV28 and TRBJ2-7): DVKVTQSSRYLVKRTGEKVFLECVQDMDHENMFWYRQDPGLGLRLIYFSYDVKMKEKGDIPEGYSVSREKKERFSLILESASTNQTSMYLCASSLLDQGLYEQYFGPGTRLTVT.

The chain links TRBV7-7 to TRBJ2-5, with TRBD1 matching over 10 bases. The germline V gene has CDR1 SSHAT and CDR2 FNYEAQ (reference sequence). CDR3 length: 15 amino acids. V trimming: 1 base; J trimming: 4 bases; junction bases outside the gene matches: 3. CDR3 sequence: CASSLGTGGPETQYF. In DNA form, the CDR3 reads TGTGCCAGCAGCTTAGGGACAGGGGGTCCAGAGACCCAGTACTTC.

The chain uses TRBV18 and TRBJ2-5; 9 bases line up with TRBD1. Germline-derived CDR1 and CDR2 are KGHSH and LQKENI. This CDR3 is built from 16 residues. V lost 3 bases and J lost 5; bases outside the gene matches: 10. Here the CDR3 DNA reads TGTGCCAGCTCACCCCGATCTACAGGGGGCTCCGAGACCCAGTACTTC. Amino acids: CASSPRSTGGSETQYF.

V and J are TRBV18 and TRBJ2-7, with D unresolved. Germline CDR1 and CDR2: KGHSH and LQKENI. CDR3 length: 15 residues. V was shortened by 0 bases and J by 3 bases, with 12 bases between the two germline ends. The chain's CDR3 is CASSPPGFNGYEQYF. Written as DNA, the CDR3 is TGTGCCAGCTCACCACCGGGTTTTAATGGCTACGAGCAGTACTTC.

V is TRBV6-5 and J is TRBJ2-7; D is uncertain. The CDR3 runs to 14 residues. Germline CDR1 MNHEY, CDR2 SVGAGI. V was trimmed by 7 bases and J by 4 bases, leaving 17 bases between them. CDR3: CASTPNPRIYEQYF. The CDR3 DNA follows: TGTGCCAGCACTCCAAATCCCCGTATTTACGAGCAGTACTTC.

The chain recombines TRBV9 with TRBJ1-3; possible D gene TRBD1, 5 bases. The CDR3 is made up of 15 amino acids. The germline V and J ends were trimmed by 4 bases and 0 bases, with 11 bases remaining between them. Germline CDR1 is SGDLS and CDR2 is YYNGEE. The CDR3 here is CASSPQGFSGNTIYF. DNA for the CDR3: TGTGCCAGCAGCCCTCAGGGTTTCTCTGGAAACACCATATATTTT.

This rearrangement joins TRBV7-8 to TRBJ2-1; 8 bases are shared with TRBD1. Germline lookup yields CDR1 SGHVS and CDR2 FQNEAQ. This CDR3 comprises 13 residues. Germline trimming cut 4 bases from V and 9 bases from J; bases unmatched to any gene: 5. CDR3: CASSWTGKSEQFF. The CDR3 DNA reads TGTGCCAGCAGCTGGACAGGGAAGAGTGAGCAGTTCTTC.

V and J are TRBV11-2 and TRBJ2-3; D gene unclear. V was trimmed by 8 bases and J by 0 bases, leaving 6 bases between them. CDR1 SGHAT and CDR2 FQNNGV come from the germline V gene. This CDR3 contains 12 residues. The CDR3 nucleotides read TGTGCCAGCGGGCAGAGCACAGATACGCAGTATTTT. This sequence encodes CASGQSTDTQYF. Drawing the rest from reference TRBV11-2 and TRBJ2-3, the complete variable domain is EAGVAQSPRYKIIEKRQSVAFWCNPISGHATLYWYQQILGQGPKLLIQFQNNGVVDDSQLPKDRFSAERLKGVDSTLKIQPAKLEDSAVYLCASGQSTDTQYFGPGTRLTVL.

CDR3 amino acids: CASSLVGRGSADTQYF. CDR3 nucleotide sequence: TGTGCCAGCAGCTTAGTCGGGCGGGGTTCGGCAGATACGCAGTATTTT. The chain is built from TRBV7-9 and TRBJ2-3; weak D call: TRBD2 (6 bases). CDR3 length equals 16 residues. Germline lookup yields CDR1 SEHNR and CDR2 FQNEAQ (reference sequence). Trimming removed 1 base from V and 4 bases from J, with 15 bases in between.

This rearrangement joins TRBV6-1 to TRBJ1-2; TRBD1 matches 9 bases. V dropped 7 bases and J dropped 3; count of bases not matched to a gene: 9. Germline loops: CDR1 MNHNS, CDR2 SASEGT. CDR3 length: 15 amino acids. CDR3 sequence: CASIIHRDRDYGYTF. The CDR3, as DNA: TGTGCCAGCATTATACACCGGGACAGGGACTATGGCTACACCTTC.

CDR3 coding DNA: TGTGCCAGCAGGAAACAGGGCACAGATACGCAGTATTTT. It translates to CASRKQGTDTQYF. The V call is TRBV6-5, the J call TRBJ2-3; weak D call: TRBD1 (5 bases). CDR1 MNHEY and CDR2 SVGAGI come from the germline V gene. The CDR3 sequence is 13 residues long. Deletions cut 6 bases from V and 1 base from J, with 8 bases between.

V is TRBV6-5 and J is TRBJ2-1; D remains unclear. This CDR3 contains 15 residues. CDR1 MNHEY and CDR2 SVGAGI come from the germline V gene. With 2 bases removed from V and 4 bases from J, the gap between germline ends came to 12 bases. The CDR3 sequence: CASSYGVPPYNEQFF. The CDR3, as DNA: TGTGCCAGCAGTTACGGAGTGCCCCCGTACAATGAGCAGTTCTTC.

J is TRBJ2-2 and V is TRBV6-4; weak D call: TRBD2 (6 bases). Trimming removed 6 bases at V and 6 bases at J, with 14 bases between. The germline V gene has CDR1 MRHNA and CDR2 SNTAGT. This CDR3 spans 14 amino acids. The CDR3 protein is CASSLGTPPGELFF. The CDR3 region has the DNA TGTGCCAGCAGCCTGGGGACTCCGCCCGGGGAGCTGTTTTTT.

This chain joins TRBV29-1 and TRBJ1-1; tentatively, D is TRBD1 (6 bases). V gave up 2 bases and J gave up 3 bases, with 13 bases separating them. The CDR3 has 14 residues. Germline CDR1 reads SQVTM; CDR2 reads ANQGSEA. CDR3: CSVEPGAGDTEAFF. CDR3 coding DNA: TGCAGCGTTGAACCGGGGGCCGGGGACACTGAAGCTTTCTTT.

This clone was seen a handful of times. V and J are TRBV19 and TRBJ1-6, with D uncertain. CDR1 and CDR2 from the germline V gene are LNHDA and SQIVND (reference sequence). Trimming shortened V by 5 bases and J by 7 bases, and 9 bases separated the two germline ends. The CDR3 is 13 residues long. In nucleotides, the CDR3 is TGTGCCAGTAGTCAACAGCGGAATTCACCCCTCCACTTT. Its protein product is CASSQQRNSPLHF.

The chain uses TRBV18 and TRBJ2-1; D not certain. The CDR3 has 13 residues. V was cut by 1 base and J by 10 bases, with 11 bases left in between. Germline CDR1 is KGHSH and CDR2 is LQKENI. CDR3 DNA sequence: TGTGCCAGCTCACCACTGTCGGATTTCGAGCAGTTCTTC. This encodes CASSPLSDFEQFF.

V gene TRBV14 combines with J gene TRBJ2-3; 13 bases are a match to TRBD2. The CDR3 has 17 amino acids. Germline CDR1 reads SGHDN; CDR2 reads FVKESK. With 5 bases clipped from V and 6 bases from J, the junction kept 11 bases outside the gene matches. CDR3 sequence: CASSFENGLAGEDTQYF. CDR3 bases: TGTGCCAGCAGCTTCGAAAACGGACTAGCGGGGGAGGATACGCAGTATTTT.